Below are 20 T cell receptor beta chains sequenced from a single sample in a study of T cell responses to AZD1222 COVID-19 vaccine. Measured with immunoSEQ multiplex PCR; TCRdb has only the in-frame clones, and not every one. This table holds tens of thousands of clones, about 90% found once. This sample comprised peripheral blood, obtained on day 0 of AZD1222 vaccination. The receptors shown here come from an adult in good health.

The chain combines TRBV6-5 with TRBJ1-4; tentative D call: TRBD1 (6 bases). Germline lookup yields CDR1 MNHEY and CDR2 SVGAGI. The V end lost 5 bases, the J end lost 7 bases, and 17 bases lay between the germline ends. There are 15 residues in the CDR3. CDR3 loop: CASSRTALLSEKLFF. CDR3 sequence (DNA): TGTGCCAGCAGTCGGACAGCTCTTCTTAGTGAAAAACTGTTTTTT.

The chain is built from TRBV18 and TRBJ2-7, with D possibly matching TRBD2 (6 bases). The CDR3 spans 13 residues. V was pared by 4 bases and J by 4 bases, with 11 bases between. From germline, CDR1 is KGHSH and CDR2 LQKENI. The CDR3 region is CASSRGLAYEQYF. The CDR3 DNA reads TGTGCCAGCTCACGGGGACTCGCATACGAGCAGTACTTC.

The chain is built from TRBV7-2 and TRBJ1-2; D is ambiguous. Germline V lookup: CDR1 SGHTA, CDR2 FQGNSA. This CDR3 region has 15 residues. Trimming removed 1 base at V and 3 bases at J, with 12 bases between. The CDR3 spells CASSLDRAVYYGYTF. DNA of the CDR3: TGTGCCAGCAGCTTAGATCGGGCAGTCTACTATGGCTACACCTTC.

V and J are TRBV3-1 (or the pseudogene TRBV3-2) and TRBJ2-1; 10 nucleotides align to TRBD1. V lost 5 bases, J lost 3 bases, and 4 bases stayed unmatched. CDR1 and CDR2 (germline): LGHDT, YNNKEL (reference sequence). The CDR3 runs to 15 residues. DNA of the CDR3: TGTGCCAGCAGCACCCGGGACAGGGGCTACAATGAGCAGTTCTTC. Translated: CASSTRDRGYNEQFF.

The J gene is TRBJ2-7, the V gene TRBV5-5; D uncertain. The CDR3 consists of 13 residues. V shed 1 base and J shed 3 bases, with 8 bases lying between them. CDR1 SGHKS and CDR2 YYEKEE come from the germline V gene (reference sequence). The CDR3 reads CASSLYIRYEQYF. For the CDR3, the DNA is TGTGCCAGCAGCTTGTACATTCGCTACGAGCAGTACTTC.

The V and J genes are TRBV5-1 and TRBJ2-3; no firm D call. This CDR3 is built from 13 residues. Germline CDR1 is SGHRS and CDR2 is YFSETQ. Trimming left V 0 bases short and J 5 bases short, with 7 bases between. This CDR3 reads CASSLVVGDTQYF. The CDR3 nucleotides are TGCGCCAGCAGCTTGGTTGTGGGAGATACGCAGTATTTT.

The V call is TRBV18, the J call TRBJ1-2, with D possibly TRBD1 on 6 matching bases. V was pared by 0 bases and J by 7 bases, with 24 bases between. The CDR3 sequence is 18 residues long. CDR1 is KGHSH, CDR2 LQKENI, per germline. The CDR3: CASSPPGAGEIAGSGYTF. CDR3 DNA: TGTGCCAGCTCACCACCGGGGGCAGGGGAGATTGCAGGCAGTGGCTACACCTTC. Variable domain in full (rest from reference TRBV18 and TRBJ1-2): NAGVMQNPRHLVRRRGQEARLRCSPMKGHSHVYWYRQLPEEGLKFMVYLQKENIIDESGMPKERFSAEFPKEGPSILRIQQVVRGDSAAYFCASSPPGAGEIAGSGYTFGSGTRLTVV.

The chain has TRBV3-1 (or the pseudogene TRBV3-2) and TRBJ1-2, with D hard to call. CDR1 and CDR2 (germline): LGHDT, YNNKEL (reference sequence). The CDR3 is 15 amino acids. The V end lost 4 bases, the J end lost 9 bases, and 21 bases lay between the germline ends. CDR3 bases: TGTGCCAGCAGCCTCCGAGTTACAGCGTCATTCCGCTACACCTTC. Its translation is CASSLRVTASFRYTF.

The chain couples TRBV29-1 to TRBJ1-1, with a possible D match to TRBD1 (6 bases). V was cut by 0 bases and J by 2 bases, with 10 bases left in between. Germline CDR1 SQVTM, CDR2 ANQGSEA. The CDR3 extends over 14 amino acids. CDR3 in amino acids: CSVEEGARNTEAFF. CDR3 sequence (DNA): TGCAGCGTTGAAGAGGGGGCAAGAAACACTGAAGCTTTCTTT.

The chain employs TRBV6-4 and TRBJ1-6; no reliable D call. V lost 2 bases, J lost 9 bases, and 8 bases lay in between. From germline, CDR1 is MRHNA and CDR2 SNTAGT. CDR3 size: 13 residues. The CDR3: CASSDVGGSPLHF. In DNA, the CDR3 is TGTGCCAGCAGTGACGTCGGAGGTTCACCCCTCCACTTT.

The chain has TRBV7-2 and TRBJ1-2, with TRBD1 identical over 8 bases. Germline V gene data show CDR1 as SGHTA and CDR2 as FQGNSA. J gave up 6 bases and V 3 bases, and 9 bases lay outside the gene matches. The length of the CDR3 is 15 residues. Here the CDR3 reads CASSLSGGTGDGYTF. The CDR3 bases are TGTGCCAGCAGCTTGAGCGGCGGGACAGGCGATGGCTACACCTTC. The full variable domain, with the rest looked up from reference TRBV7-2 and TRBJ1-2, is GAGVSQSPSNKVTEKGKDVELRCDPISGHTALYWYRQSLGQGLEFLIYFQGNSAPDKSGLPSDRFSAERTGGSVSTLTIQRTQQEDSAVYLCASSLSGGTGDGYTFGSGTRLTVV.

The chain has TRBV6-1 and TRBJ1-5; D call uncertain. The CDR3 extends over 13 amino acids. CDR1 and CDR2 (germline): MNHNS, SASEGT. Trimming left V 3 bases short and J 6 bases short, with 9 bases between. CDR3 nucleotides: TGTGCCAGCAGTGATACATTTAGTCAGCCCCAGCATTTT. Translating it yields CASSDTFSQPQHF.

The rearrangement joins TRBV5-1 to TRBJ1-2; 7 nucleotides align to TRBD1. J lost 3 bases, V lost 7 bases, and 6 bases had no gene match. In germline, CDR1 is SGHRS, CDR2 YFSETQ. The CDR3 totals 13 residues. The chain's CDR3 is CASGTGTDYGYTF. The CDR3 region has the DNA TGCGCCAGCGGTACCGGGACAGACTATGGCTACACCTTC.

V usage is TRBV7-6 and J usage is TRBJ1-3; 8 nucleotides agree with TRBD1. The trim removed 1 base at V and 0 bases at J, leaving 2 bases unmatched. The CDR3 runs to 16 residues. Per germline, CDR1 SGHVS and CDR2 FNYEAQ. This CDR3 is CASSLGQGASGNTIYF. The CDR3 DNA reads as TGTGCCAGCAGCTTAGGGCAGGGGGCCTCTGGAAACACCATATATTTT.

The rearrangement uses TRBV4-2 and TRBJ2-6, with 10 bases aligning to TRBD2. This CDR3 is 20 amino acids long. The J segment lost 0 bases and the V segment lost 1 base, leaving 9 bases of the junction unmatched. CDR1 LGHNA and CDR2 YNFKEQ come from the germline V gene. The CDR3 is CASSQVSTSGDFSGANVLTF. The CDR3 DNA is TGTGCCAGCAGCCAAGTCTCCACTAGCGGGGACTTCTCTGGGGCCAACGTCCTGACTTTC.

CDR3 region: CASSLVGQRGGLWDEQFF. The CDR3 nucleotides read TGTGCCAGCAGCTTAGTGGGCCAGCGGGGGGGCCTTTGGGATGAGCAGTTCTTC. J is TRBJ2-1 and V is TRBV7-9; 10 bases map to TRBD2. Trimming cost V 1 base and J 8 bases; bases outside gene matches: 14. Germline V gene lookup returns CDR1 SEHNR and CDR2 FQNEAQ (reference sequence). The CDR3 loop spans 18 amino acids.

The CDR3 coding sequence is TGTGCCAGCAGCATCCACAGGGGCGTTAGCAATCAGCCCCAGCATTTT. Translating it yields CASSIHRGVSNQPQHF. V and J are TRBV5-8 and TRBJ1-5, with 7 bases aligning to TRBD1. The V and J ends lost 4 bases and 0 bases, in that order; junction bases with no gene match: 7. The CDR3 length is 16 residues. Per germline, CDR1 SGHTS and CDR2 YDEGEE.

This chain joins TRBV5-6 and TRBJ2-7, with 8 bases lining up with TRBD1. The ends lost 1 base at V and 4 bases at J; junction bases unmatched: 1. Germline CDR1 reads SGHDT; CDR2 reads YYEEEE. This CDR3 is built from 13 residues. In DNA, the CDR3 is TGTGCCAGCAGCTTGCAGGGGGCTTACGAGCAGTACTTC. This sequence encodes CASSLQGAYEQYF.

This clone was observed a handful of times. The chain carries TRBV5-1 and TRBJ1-1, with 7 bases aligning to TRBD1. The V and J ends lost 2 bases and 4 bases, in that order; junction bases with no gene match: 2. The CDR3 has 13 residues. Germline values: CDR1 SGHRS, CDR2 YFSETQ. CDR3 amino acids: CASSFDRVTEAFF. The CDR3 nucleotides read TGCGCCAGCAGCTTCGACAGGGTCACTGAAGCTTTCTTT. Supplemented by reference TRBV5-1 and TRBJ1-1, the full variable domain reads KAGVTQTPRYLIKTRGQQVTLSCSPISGHRSVSWYQQTPGQGLQFLFEYFSETQRNKGNFPGRFSGRQFSNSRSEMNVSTLELGDSALYLCASSFDRVTEAFFGQGTRLTVV.

The chain links TRBV2 to TRBJ1-2; TRBD1 might be the D (5 bases). The germline gives CDR1 SNHLY, CDR2 FYNNEI. This CDR3 spans 15 amino acids. The V and J ends lost 6 bases and 8 bases respectively, with 22 bases between them. The CDR3 bases are TGTGCCAGCAGCGAACAAACACTTGGGGGGTCCGGCTACACCTTC. Amino acid sequence: CASSEQTLGGSGYTF.